This T cell receptor (beta chain) originates from a study of blood T cell repertoires in COVID-19. Overall study context: From T cells, B-cell-depleted T cells, or PBMCs came the material, which was cDNA or gDNA.

The table came from immunoSEQ multiplex PCR; TCRdb's copy has only in-frame clones and leaves some out. This table holds roughly 200,000 clones, roughly four fifths found once. Study members were between about 18 and 100 years old and lived in 20 to 25 US regions. V was clipped by 4 bases and J by 0 bases, with 10 bases between them. Per germline, CDR1 SQVTM and CDR2 ANQGSEA. The CDR3 runs 13 residues. The chain combines TRBV29-1 with TRBJ2-7; maybe TRBD1 (5 bases). Sequences were obtained from PBMCs or T cells enriched from blood (not recorded which). This receptor was obtained from a middle-aged man who had recovered from COVID-19. Written as DNA, the CDR3 is TGCAGCGTTGGGGGCAGGAGCTCCTACGAGCAGTACTTC. This codes for CSVGGRSSYEQYF.